This T cell receptor (beta chain) was documented in a study of shared clonotypes between healthy human individuals. In the study overall: Aged between 18 and 49, the donors were a couple of women and a few men. Findings of the study overall: Naive subsets generally had larger estimated richness than memory subsets.

Germline CDR1 LNHDA, CDR2 SQIVND (reference sequence). The CDR3 runs to 13 residues. With respect to this clone: Its antigen is not identified.

The assay used deep level. Clones were sequenced by immunoSEQ multiplex PCR, and TCRdb holds only the in-frame ones, with some missing. The sample carries hundreds of thousands of clones, roughly 95% recorded once. HIV-negative, healthy adults without recent acute infections or vaccinations were the donors. This TCR was recovered from a woman younger than 45 in good health. The sequencing sample was made of naive CD4+ T cells sorted from blood. The sample's subset: CD45RA+ positively selected. V and J are TRBV19 and TRBJ2-5; perhaps TRBD2 as D (6 bases). The DNA end favors TRBJ2-7, so the J call may be wrong. CDR3 region: CASSIGGFYEQYF. The CDR3 region has the DNA TGTGCCAGTAGTATTGGGGGGTTCTACGAGCAGTACTTC.